Each of the 14 T cell receptor beta chains below was sequenced from the same sample in a study of spatial heterogeneity in lung cancer. TCRdb reprocessed the 5' RACE reads via MiXCR and lists one record per CDR3 protein. This sample has about 3,000 distinct CDR3 sequences, with 2.5% to 3.5% found just once. As to time point: sample taken at primary tumor resection. This material consisted of normal lung tissue next to the tumor, taken at surgery. These receptors were taken from a male donor with early-stage non-small cell lung cancer.

This clonotype ranks as medium-sized. One junction end does not reproduce the germline sequence, and a read error may be involved. The chain has TRBV7-9 and TRBJ2-7; 7 bases align to TRBD2. The length of the CDR3 is 13 residues. CDR1 SEHNR and CDR2 FQNEAQ come from the germline V gene (reference sequence). Written as DNA, the CDR3 is TGTGCCAGCAGCCGGACTAGTTCCTCCGAGCAGTACTTC. It specifies CASSRTSSSEQYF.

Judged by abundance, this clonotype is medium-sized. The chain recombines TRBV4-3 with TRBJ2-6, with 11 nucleotides matching TRBD1. This CDR3 has 16 residues. The J segment lost 1 base and the V segment lost 5 bases, leaving 1 base of the junction unmatched. Germline-derived CDR1 and CDR2 are LGHNA and YSLEER. CDR3 nucleotides: TGCGCCAGCAGCGGACAGGGGGCATCTGGGGCCAACGTCCTGACTTTC. It is translated as CASSGQGASGANVLTF.

In its sample, this clonotype was seen many times. The V call is TRBV5-4, the J call TRBJ2-3; 10 nucleotides line up with TRBD1. Looked up from germline, CDR1 is SGHNT and CDR2 is YYREEE (reference sequence). J gave up 6 bases and V 3 bases, and 7 bases lay outside the gene matches. This CDR3 contains 15 residues. The CDR3 nucleotides are TGTGCCAGCAGCTCACCGGGGACAGGGGTTGATACGCAGTATTTT. It yields the protein CASSSPGTGVDTQYF.

There are a few counts of this clonotype. The chain couples TRBV10-3 to TRBJ2-7; 9 bases match TRBD1. The CDR3 spans 14 residues. Germline CDR1 ENHRY, CDR2 SYGVKD. V lost 4 bases and J lost 5; bases outside the gene matches: 6. The CDR3 DNA follows: TGTGCCATCAGTGGGGACAGGGAAGTAAACGAGCAGTACTTC. The encoded protein is CAISGDREVNEQYF.

By share, this clonotype counts as medium-sized. The chain uses TRBV20-1 and TRBJ1-1; the D is unclear. The CDR3 totals 13 residues. Deletions cut 2 bases from V and 2 bases from J, with 9 bases between. CDR1 is DFQATT, CDR2 SNEGSKA, per germline (reference sequence). This CDR3 reads CSARTQDNTEAFF. The CDR3 nucleotides read TGCAGTGCTAGAACGCAGGATAACACTGAAGCTTTCTTT.

In its sample, this clonotype is medium-sized. The DNA of the CDR3 is TGTGCCAGCAGTTACACCTTGGACTCTTACAATGAGCAGTTCTTC. Amino acid sequence: CASSYTLDSYNEQFF. The rearrangement uses TRBV6-6 and TRBJ2-1; D is perhaps TRBD2 (5 bases). This CDR3 contains 15 residues. Trimming took off 2 bases at V and 4 bases at J, with 12 bases between the two ends. Germline CDR1 is MNHNY and CDR2 is SVGAGI (reference sequence).

This clonotype is deemed medium-sized. The chain uses TRBV19 and TRBJ1-4, with TRBD1 as a possible D gene (6 bases). Germline values: CDR1 LNHDA, CDR2 SQIVND (reference sequence). The CDR3 has 17 amino acids. V shed 5 bases and J shed 0 bases, with 16 bases lying between them. Here the CDR3 reads CASSAPLTGSTNEKLFF. The CDR3 coding sequence is TGTGCCAGTAGTGCCCCTTTGACAGGCTCAACTAATGAAAAACTGTTTTTT.

This clonotype was observed a handful of times. The chain employs TRBV20-1 and TRBJ2-3; D is ambiguous. The germline V and J ends were trimmed by 4 bases and 0 bases, with 14 bases remaining between them. Germline V gene lookup returns CDR1 DFQATT and CDR2 SNEGSKA (reference sequence). The CDR3 loop spans 15 amino acids. CDR3 in DNA: TGCAGTGCTATCTCCCCGGATACTAGCACAGATACGCAGTATTTT. This codes for CSAISPDTSTDTQYF.

The V gene is TRBV20-1, the J gene TRBJ2-1; the match to TRBD2 covers 9 bases. V was clipped by 8 bases and J by 7 bases; unmatched bases: 15. The V gene's germline CDR1 is DFQATT and CDR2 SNEGSKA (reference sequence). This CDR3 contains 15 residues. This CDR3 reads CSPPGREGRENEQFF. The DNA of the CDR3 is TGCAGTCCTCCCGGGCGGGAGGGCCGGGAGAATGAGCAGTTCTTC.

This clonotype was picked up many times. Written as DNA, the CDR3 is TGCAGCGCCAGGGCTAGCTCCGAGGCCCAGTACTTC. This encodes CSARASSEAQYF. The V and J genes are TRBV29-1 and TRBJ2-5; D may correspond to TRBD1 or TRBD2 (5 bases each). V lost 7 bases, J lost 9 bases, and 18 bases lay in between. The CDR3 loop spans 12 amino acids. Germline loops: CDR1 SQVTM, CDR2 ANQGSEA. The entire variable domain, with the rest obtained from reference TRBV29-1 and TRBJ2-5, is as follows: SAVISQKPSRDICQRGTSLTIQCQVDSQVTMMFWYRQQPGQSLTLIATANQGSEATYESGFVIDKFPISRPNLTFSTLTVSNMSPEDSSIYLCSARASSEAQYFGPGTRLLVL.

This clonotype was recorded many times. The chain links TRBV25-1 to TRBJ2-7; possibly TRBD2 for D (5 bases). The CDR3 is 14 amino acids. Germline loops: CDR1 MGHDK, CDR2 SYGVNS. Deletions cut 8 bases from V and 2 bases from J, with 16 bases between. CDR3 protein: CASSGVAGPYEQYF. The CDR3 region has the DNA TGTGCCAGCTCCGGGGTTGCTGGACCCTACGAGCAGTACTTC.

This clonotype was picked up many times. The CDR3 DNA follows: TGTGCCAGCAGCAATCTAGCCAAAAACATTCAGTACTTC. It translates to CASSNLAKNIQYF. V and J are TRBV9 and TRBJ2-4; D unresolved. Germline values: CDR1 SGDLS, CDR2 YYNGEE. The CDR3 is 13 residues long. V dropped 4 bases and J dropped 0 bases, with 5 bases sitting between them.

This clonotype was counted ten times or more. The V call is TRBV20-1, the J call TRBJ2-5; no definite D call. Trimming left V 6 bases short and J 6 bases short, with 14 bases between. This CDR3 has 12 amino acids. CDR1 is DFQATT, CDR2 SNEGSKA, per germline (reference sequence). CDR3 DNA: TGCAGTGCCCCCGGAGTCCTCAAGACCCAGTACTTC. It translates to CSAPGVLKTQYF.

This clonotype was observed many times. The rearrangement uses TRBV7-3 and TRBJ2-2; weak D call: TRBD2 (6 bases). The CDR3 length is 16 residues. Trimming stripped 5 bases from V and 1 base from J, with 14 bases between. Germline-derived CDR1 and CDR2 are SGHTA and FQGTGA. As DNA, the CDR3 is TGTGCCAGCAGCCCGTCGGGACTCCTGAACACCGGGGAGCTGTTTTTT. Its translation is CASSPSGLLNTGELFF.